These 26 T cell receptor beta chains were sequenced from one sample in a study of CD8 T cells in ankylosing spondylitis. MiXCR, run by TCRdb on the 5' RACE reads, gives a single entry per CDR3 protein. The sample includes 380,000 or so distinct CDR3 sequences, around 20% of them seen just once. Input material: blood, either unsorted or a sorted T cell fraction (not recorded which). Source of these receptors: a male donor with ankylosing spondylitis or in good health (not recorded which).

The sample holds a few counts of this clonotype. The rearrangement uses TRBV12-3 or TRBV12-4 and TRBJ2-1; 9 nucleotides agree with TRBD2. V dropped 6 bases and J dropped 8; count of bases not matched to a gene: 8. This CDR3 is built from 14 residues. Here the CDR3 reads CASREGLAGYEQFF. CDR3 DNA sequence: TGTGCCAGCAGAGAAGGGCTAGCGGGGTATGAGCAGTTCTTC.

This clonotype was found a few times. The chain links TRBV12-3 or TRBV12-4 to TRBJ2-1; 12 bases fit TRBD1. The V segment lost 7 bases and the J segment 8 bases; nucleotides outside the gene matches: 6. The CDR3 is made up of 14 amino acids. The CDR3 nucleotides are TGTGCCAGCATCGATGGGACAGGGGGCGATGAGCAGTTCTTC. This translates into CASIDGTGGDEQFF.

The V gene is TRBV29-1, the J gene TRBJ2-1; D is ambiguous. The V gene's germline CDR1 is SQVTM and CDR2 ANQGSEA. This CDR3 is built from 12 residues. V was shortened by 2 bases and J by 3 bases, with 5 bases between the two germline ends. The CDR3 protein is CSVERRYNEQFF. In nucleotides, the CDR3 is TGCAGCGTTGAAAGGCGCTACAATGAGCAGTTCTTC.

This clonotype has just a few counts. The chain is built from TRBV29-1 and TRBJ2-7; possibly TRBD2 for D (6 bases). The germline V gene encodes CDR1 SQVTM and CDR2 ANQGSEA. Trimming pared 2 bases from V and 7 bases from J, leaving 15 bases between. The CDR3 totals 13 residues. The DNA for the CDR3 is TGCAGCGTTGAAAGTGGACATCGGGGGGAGCAGTACTTC. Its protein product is CSVESGHRGEQYF.

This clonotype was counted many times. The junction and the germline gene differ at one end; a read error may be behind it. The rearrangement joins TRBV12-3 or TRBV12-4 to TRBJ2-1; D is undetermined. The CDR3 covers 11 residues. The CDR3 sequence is CASGAYNEQFF. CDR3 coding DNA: TGCGCCTCAGGAGCGTACAATGAGCAGTTCTTC.

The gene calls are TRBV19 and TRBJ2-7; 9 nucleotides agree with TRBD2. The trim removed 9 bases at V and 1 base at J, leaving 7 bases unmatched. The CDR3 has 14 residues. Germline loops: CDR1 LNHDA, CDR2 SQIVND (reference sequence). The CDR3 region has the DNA TGTGCCAGCCGGGCCAGCGGGGGGTCCTACGAGCAGTACTTC. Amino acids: CASRASGGSYEQYF. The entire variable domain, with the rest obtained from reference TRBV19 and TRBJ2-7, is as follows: DGGITQSPKYLFRKEGQNVTLSCEQNLNHDAMYWYRQDPGQGLRLIYYSQIVNDFQKGDIAEGYSVSREKKESFPLTVTSAQKNPTAFYLCASRASGGSYEQYFGPGTRLTVT.

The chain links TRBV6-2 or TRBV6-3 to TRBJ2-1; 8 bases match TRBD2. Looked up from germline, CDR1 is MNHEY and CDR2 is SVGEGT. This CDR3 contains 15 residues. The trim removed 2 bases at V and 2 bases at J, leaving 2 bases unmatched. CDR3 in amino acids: CASSYRRGAYNEQFF. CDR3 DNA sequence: TGTGCCAGCAGTTACCGGCGGGGGGCCTACAATGAGCAGTTCTTC.

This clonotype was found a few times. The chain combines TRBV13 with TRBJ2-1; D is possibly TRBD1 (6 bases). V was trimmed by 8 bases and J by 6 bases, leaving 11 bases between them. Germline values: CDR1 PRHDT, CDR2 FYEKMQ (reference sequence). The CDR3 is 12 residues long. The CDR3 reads CASARGFNEQFF. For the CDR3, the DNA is TGTGCCAGCGCAAGGGGGTTCAATGAGCAGTTCTTC.

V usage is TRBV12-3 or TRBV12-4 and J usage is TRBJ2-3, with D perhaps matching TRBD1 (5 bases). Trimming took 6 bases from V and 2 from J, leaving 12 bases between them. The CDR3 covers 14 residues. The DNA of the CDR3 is TGTGCCAGCAGATGGGGCAGAGACACAGATACGCAGTATTTT. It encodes CASRWGRDTDTQYF.

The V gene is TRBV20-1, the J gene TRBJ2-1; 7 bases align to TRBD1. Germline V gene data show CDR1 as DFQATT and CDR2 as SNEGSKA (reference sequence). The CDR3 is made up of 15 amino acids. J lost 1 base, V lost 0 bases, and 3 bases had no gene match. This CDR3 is CSAREGQNSYNEQFF. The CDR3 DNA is TGCAGTGCTAGAGAGGGACAGAATTCCTACAATGAGCAGTTCTTC.

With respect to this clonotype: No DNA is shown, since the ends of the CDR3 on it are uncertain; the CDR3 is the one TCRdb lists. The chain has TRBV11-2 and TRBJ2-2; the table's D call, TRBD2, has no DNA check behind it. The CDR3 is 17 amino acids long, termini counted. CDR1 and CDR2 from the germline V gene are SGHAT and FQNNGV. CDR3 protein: CASSAKTSDPGAGSCFF.

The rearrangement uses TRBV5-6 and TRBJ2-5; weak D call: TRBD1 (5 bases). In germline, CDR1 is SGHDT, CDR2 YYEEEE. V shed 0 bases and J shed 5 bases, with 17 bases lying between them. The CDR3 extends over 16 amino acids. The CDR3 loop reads CASSLGPGSGRETQYF. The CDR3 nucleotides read TGTGCCAGCAGCTTGGGGCCAGGGTCAGGACGGGAGACCCAGTACTTC. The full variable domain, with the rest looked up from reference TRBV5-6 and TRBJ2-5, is DAGVTQSPTHLIKTRGQQVTLRCSPKSGHDTVSWYQQALGQGPQFIFQYYEEEERQRGNFPDRFSGHQFPNYSSELNVNALLLGDSALYLCASSLGPGSGRETQYFGPGTRLLVL.

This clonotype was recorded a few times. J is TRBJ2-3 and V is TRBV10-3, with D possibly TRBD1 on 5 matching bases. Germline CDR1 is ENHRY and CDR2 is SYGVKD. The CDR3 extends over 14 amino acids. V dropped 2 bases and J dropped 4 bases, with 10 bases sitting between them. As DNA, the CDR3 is TGTGCCATCAGTGAGGGGGCCCGGGCAGATACGCAGTATTTT. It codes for CAISEGARADTQYF.

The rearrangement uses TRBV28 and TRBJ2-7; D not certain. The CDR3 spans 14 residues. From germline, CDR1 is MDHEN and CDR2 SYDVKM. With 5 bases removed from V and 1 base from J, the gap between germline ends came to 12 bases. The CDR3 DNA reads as TGTGCCAGCAGTCGGCCCCCGGGTTCCTACGAGCAGTACTTC. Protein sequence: CASSRPPGSYEQYF. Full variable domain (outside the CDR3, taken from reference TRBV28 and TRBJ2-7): DVKVTQSSRYLVKRTGEKVFLECVQDMDHENMFWYRQDPGLGLRLIYFSYDVKMKEKGDIPEGYSVSREKKERFSLILESASTNQTSMYLCASSRPPGSYEQYFGPGTRLTVT.

CDR3 DNA sequence: TGTGCCAGCAGCTTAGCGCCGCGCCCCACCGCGGAGACCCAGTACTTC. As protein: CASSLAPRPTAETQYF. The chain joins TRBV11-2 to TRBJ2-5; D remains ambiguous. In germline, CDR1 is SGHAT, CDR2 FQNNGV. The V end was cut by 1 base, the J end by 5 bases, with 17 bases between. The CDR3 is 16 residues long. Full variable domain (outside the CDR3, taken from reference TRBV11-2 and TRBJ2-5): EAGVAQSPRYKIIEKRQSVAFWCNPISGHATLYWYQQILGQGPKLLIQFQNNGVVDDSQLPKDRFSAERLKGVDSTLKIQPAKLEDSAVYLCASSLAPRPTAETQYFGPGTRLLVL.

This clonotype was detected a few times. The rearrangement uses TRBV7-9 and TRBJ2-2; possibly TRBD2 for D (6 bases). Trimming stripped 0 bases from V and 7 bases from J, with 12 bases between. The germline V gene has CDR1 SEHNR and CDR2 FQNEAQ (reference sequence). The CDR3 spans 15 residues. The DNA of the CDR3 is TGTGCCAGCAGCTTAGCGAGCCCGCGGGGCGGGGAGCTGTTTTTT. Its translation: CASSLASPRGGELFF. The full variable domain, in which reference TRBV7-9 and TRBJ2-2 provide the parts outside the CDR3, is DTGVSQNPRHKITKRGQNVTFRCDPISEHNRLYWYRQTLGQGPEFLTYFQNEAQLEKSRLLSDRFSAERPKGSFSTLEIQRTEQGDSAMYLCASSLASPRGGELFFGEGSRLTVL.

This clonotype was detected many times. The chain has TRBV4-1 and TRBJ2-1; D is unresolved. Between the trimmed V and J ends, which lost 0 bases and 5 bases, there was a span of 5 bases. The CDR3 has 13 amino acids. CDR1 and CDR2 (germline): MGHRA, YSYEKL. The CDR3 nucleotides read TGCGCCAGCAGCCAAGATAGACACAATGAGCAGTTCTTC. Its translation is CASSQDRHNEQFF.

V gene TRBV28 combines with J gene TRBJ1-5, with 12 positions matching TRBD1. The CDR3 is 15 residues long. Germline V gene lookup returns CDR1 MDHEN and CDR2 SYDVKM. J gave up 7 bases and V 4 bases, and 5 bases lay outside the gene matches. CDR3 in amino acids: CASSWGQGAGQPQHF. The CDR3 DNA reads TGTGCCAGCAGTTGGGGACAGGGGGCAGGGCAGCCCCAGCATTTT.

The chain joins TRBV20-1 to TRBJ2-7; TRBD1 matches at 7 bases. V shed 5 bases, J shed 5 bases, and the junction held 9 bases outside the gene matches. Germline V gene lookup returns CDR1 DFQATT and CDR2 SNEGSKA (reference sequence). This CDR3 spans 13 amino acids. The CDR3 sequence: CSAGDSRLNEQYF. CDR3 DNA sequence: TGCAGTGCTGGGGACAGTCGACTCAACGAGCAGTACTTC.

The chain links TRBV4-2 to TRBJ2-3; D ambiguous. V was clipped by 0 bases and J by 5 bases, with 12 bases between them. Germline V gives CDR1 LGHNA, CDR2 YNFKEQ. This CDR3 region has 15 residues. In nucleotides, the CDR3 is TGTGCCAGCAGCCAAGACCCTAGTGGCTTAGATACGCAGTATTTT. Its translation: CASSQDPSGLDTQYF.

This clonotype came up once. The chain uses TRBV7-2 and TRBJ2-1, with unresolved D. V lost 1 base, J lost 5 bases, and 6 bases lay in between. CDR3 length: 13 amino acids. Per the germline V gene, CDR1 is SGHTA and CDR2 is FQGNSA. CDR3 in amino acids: CASSLEQHNEQFF. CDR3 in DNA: TGTGCCAGCAGCTTAGAACAGCACAATGAGCAGTTCTTC.

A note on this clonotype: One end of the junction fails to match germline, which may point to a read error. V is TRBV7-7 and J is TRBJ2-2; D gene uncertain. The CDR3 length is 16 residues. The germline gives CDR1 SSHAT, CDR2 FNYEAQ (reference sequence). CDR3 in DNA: TGTGCTAGCAGCTTAGCTTTTCGGCTTGGCACCGGGGAGCTGTTTTTT. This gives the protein CASSLAFRLGTGELFF.

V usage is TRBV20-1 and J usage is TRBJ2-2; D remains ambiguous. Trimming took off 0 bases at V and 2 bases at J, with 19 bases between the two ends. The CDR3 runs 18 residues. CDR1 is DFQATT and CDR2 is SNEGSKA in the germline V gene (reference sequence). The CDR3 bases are TGCAGTGCTAGAGATCTCAACTGGGAAGACGAAAACACCGGGGAGCTGTTTTTT. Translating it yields CSARDLNWEDENTGELFF.

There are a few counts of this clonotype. CDR3 nucleotides: TGCGCCAGCAGCCAACGTGGGGCACCGCAGAACACCGGGGAGCTGTTTTTT. Residues: CASSQRGAPQNTGELFF. V gene TRBV4-1 combines with J gene TRBJ2-2; a possible D gene is TRBD1 (5 bases). The germline V gene encodes CDR1 MGHRA and CDR2 YSYEKL. V dropped 2 bases and J dropped 1 base, with 14 bases sitting between them. CDR3 length: 17 residues.

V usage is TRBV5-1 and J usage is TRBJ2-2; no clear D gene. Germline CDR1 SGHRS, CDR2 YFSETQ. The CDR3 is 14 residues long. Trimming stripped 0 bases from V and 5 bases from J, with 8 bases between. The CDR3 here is CASSLGPSTGELFF. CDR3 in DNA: TGCGCCAGCAGCTTGGGCCCTTCGACCGGGGAGCTGTTTTTT.

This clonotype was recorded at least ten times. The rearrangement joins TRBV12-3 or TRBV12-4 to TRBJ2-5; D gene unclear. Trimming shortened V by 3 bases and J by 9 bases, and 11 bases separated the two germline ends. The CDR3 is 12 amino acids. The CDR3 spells CASSLMGMAQYF. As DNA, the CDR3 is TGTGCCAGCAGTTTGATGGGGATGGCCCAGTACTTC.